These 26 T cell receptor beta chains came from one sample sequenced in a study of shared clonotypes between healthy human individuals. The naive CD8 population came from CD45RO-negative cells selected for CCR7, without terminally differentiated effector memory CD45RA+ cells. This table comes from immunoSEQ multiplex PCR, and its TCRdb copy is limited to in-frame clones, with some not included. The sample contains approximately 2,000,000 clones, roughly 93% of which appear only once. Material: naive CD8+ T cells from PBMCs. These receptors were taken from a man between 18 and 35 years old in good health. Some clones in this sample may be carry-over from other donors' samples.

V usage is TRBV2 and J usage is TRBJ2-1, with D tentatively TRBD1 (5 bases). The germline V gene encodes CDR1 SNHLY and CDR2 FYNNEI. The length of the CDR3 is 14 residues. Trimming took off 6 bases at V and 4 bases at J, with 13 bases between the two ends. The CDR3 is CASRTPQGYNEQFF. CDR3 DNA: TGTGCCAGCAGGACCCCCCAGGGTTACAATGAGCAGTTCTTC.

The chain joins TRBV9 to TRBJ2-7, with 14 bases aligning to TRBD2. V trimming: 1 base; J trimming: 5 bases; junction bases outside the gene matches: 5. The V gene's germline CDR1 is SGDLS and CDR2 YYNGEE. This CDR3 is built from 16 residues. The CDR3 here is CASSVRGLAGDNEQYF. The CDR3, as DNA: TGTGCCAGCAGCGTAAGGGGACTAGCGGGAGACAACGAGCAGTACTTC.

This chain connects TRBV19 to TRBJ2-7; D remains unclear. The CDR3 extends over 15 amino acids. CDR1 is LNHDA and CDR2 is SQIVND in the germline V gene (reference sequence). Trimming took off 1 base at V and 3 bases at J, with 13 bases between the two ends. CDR3 residues: CASSIGRGLIYEQYF. The CDR3 region has the DNA TGTGCCAGTAGTATAGGTCGTGGGCTGATCTACGAGCAGTACTTC.

The J gene is TRBJ2-5, the V gene TRBV9; tentatively, D is TRBD1 (7 bases). The CDR3 is 14 amino acids. Germline V gene data show CDR1 as SGDLS and CDR2 as YYNGEE. The V end lost 4 bases, the J end lost 5 bases, and 15 bases lay between the germline ends. CDR3: CASSPGGKGETQYF. CDR3 nucleotides: TGTGCCAGCAGCCCAGGGGGGAAGGGGGAGACCCAGTACTTC. The full variable domain, completed using reference TRBV9 and TRBJ2-5, is DSGVTQTPKHLITATGQRVTLRCSPRSGDLSVYWYQQSLDQGLQFLIQYYNGEERAKGNILERFSAQQFPDLHSELNLSSLELGDSALYFCASSPGGKGETQYFGPGTRLLVL.

The chain joins TRBV29-1 to TRBJ2-5, with TRBD1 matching 7 bases. The DNA end is a closer match to TRBJ2-7, so the J assignment may be wrong. CDR3 length equals 14 residues. From germline, CDR1 is SQVTM and CDR2 ANQGSEA. CDR3 sequence (DNA): TGCAGCGTTGAAGAGCAGGGGGTCGGCTACGAGCAGTACTTC. It specifies CSVEEQGVGYEQYF.

This clone has a single count. This CDR3 is CSVPDNPNYGYTF. As DNA, the CDR3 is TGCAGCGTCCCGGACAACCCCAACTATGGCTACACCTTC. V gene TRBV29-1 combines with J gene TRBJ1-2, with D possibly matching TRBD1 (5 bases). From germline, CDR1 is SQVTM and CDR2 ANQGSEA. V lost 6 bases to trimming and J lost 2 bases, with 13 bases between them. This CDR3 has 13 residues. The entire variable domain, with the rest obtained from reference TRBV29-1 and TRBJ1-2, is as follows: SAVISQKPSRDICQRGTSLTIQCQVDSQVTMMFWYRQQPGQSLTLIATANQGSEATYESGFVIDKFPISRPNLTFSTLTVSNMSPEDSSIYLCSVPDNPNYGYTFGSGTRLTVV.

This chain uses TRBV27 with TRBJ2-3, with 9 nucleotides matching TRBD1. Looked up from germline, CDR1 is MNHEY and CDR2 is SMNVEV (reference sequence). The CDR3 runs 15 residues. Trimming removed 5 bases from V and 0 bases from J; junction bases left unmatched: 3. CDR3 region: CASSDRGSSTDTQYF. The DNA for the CDR3 is TGTGCCAGCAGTGACAGGGGGTCTAGCACAGATACGCAGTATTTT.

The chain joins TRBV25-1 to TRBJ1-1; no reliable D call. Germline assignment: CDR1 MGHDK and CDR2 SYGVNS. The CDR3 loop spans 14 amino acids. Deletions cut 1 base from V and 3 bases from J, with 9 bases between. CDR3 coding DNA: TGTGCCAGCAGTGAATCAGAGTGGTACACTGAAGCTTTCTTT. Its translation: CASSESEWYTEAFF.

The V gene is TRBV7-8, the J gene TRBJ1-1; TRBD1 matches 8 bases. CDR3 length equals 15 residues. The ends lost 8 bases at V and 9 bases at J; junction bases unmatched: 17. Germline V gene data show CDR1 as SGHVS and CDR2 as FQNEAQ. The DNA for the CDR3 is TGTGCCAGCGAATCTAGGGCAGGGGGCCACCCTAAAGCTTTCTTT. Protein sequence: CASESRAGGHPKAFF. The variable domain in full, completed from reference TRBV7-8 and TRBJ1-1, reads GAGVSQSPRYKVAKRGQDVALRCDPISGHVSLFWYQQALGQGPEFLTYFQNEAQLDKSGLPSDRFFAERPEGSVSTLKIQRTQQEDSAVYLCASESRAGGHPKAFFGQGTRLTVV.

The rearrangement uses TRBV4-1 and TRBJ1-4, with TRBD1 identical over 7 bases. J gave up 8 bases and V 2 bases, and 8 bases lay outside the gene matches. CDR1 MGHRA and CDR2 YSYEKL come from the germline V gene. CDR3 length: 15 residues. CDR3 protein: CASSQRQGRREKLFF. The CDR3 region has the DNA TGCGCCAGCAGCCAACGACAGGGCCGTCGGGAAAAACTGTTTTTT.

Notes on this clone: In the same sample, other DNA sequences code for this CDR3. The rearrangement joins TRBV9 to TRBJ2-7, with TRBD1 identical over 10 bases. CDR3 length equals 15 residues. The germline gives CDR1 SGDLS, CDR2 YYNGEE. Trimming at V came to 3 bases and at J to 2 bases, leaving 5 bases not matched to a gene. Here the CDR3 reads CASSAGQGTPYEQYF. The CDR3 DNA follows: TGTGCCAGCAGCGCGGGACAGGGGACACCCTACGAGCAGTACTTC.

This rearrangement joins TRBV9 to TRBJ2-5, with D possibly being TRBD2 (5 bases). Germline V CDR1 and CDR2: SGDLS, YYNGEE. This CDR3 has 14 residues. The germline V and J ends were trimmed by 0 bases and 1 base, with 7 bases remaining between them. The DNA of the CDR3 is TGTGCCAGCAGCGTAGGCGGGTTCCAAGAGACCCAGTACTTC. Encoded protein: CASSVGGFQETQYF. Full variable domain (outside the CDR3, taken from reference TRBV9 and TRBJ2-5): DSGVTQTPKHLITATGQRVTLRCSPRSGDLSVYWYQQSLDQGLQFLIQYYNGEERAKGNILERFSAQQFPDLHSELNLSSLELGDSALYFCASSVGGFQETQYFGPGTRLLVL.

The V call is TRBV29-1, the J call TRBJ2-3; D may match TRBD1 or TRBD2 (8 bases each). V was pared by 0 bases and J by 0 bases, with 25 bases between. Germline lookup yields CDR1 SQVTM and CDR2 ANQGSEA. The CDR3 is made up of 20 amino acids. The CDR3 is CSVEDPGDRPAGESTDTQYF. DNA for the CDR3: TGCAGCGTTGAAGATCCCGGGGACAGGCCAGCGGGAGAAAGCACAGATACGCAGTATTTT.

This clone was seen a single time. This sequence joins TRBV29-1 and TRBJ2-3; D gene uncertain. This CDR3 has 11 amino acids. Trimming removed 3 bases at V and 8 bases at J, with 9 bases between. Germline V gene lookup returns CDR1 SQVTM and CDR2 ANQGSEA. The CDR3 DNA follows: TGCAGCGTTGAGGGCGGCGGTACGCAGTATTTT. Translated: CSVEGGGTQYF.

Points on this clone: Other nucleotide sequences in the sample specify the same CDR3. This sequence joins TRBV28 and TRBJ1-3, with unresolved D. Germline CDR1 MDHEN, CDR2 SYDVKM. V lost 2 bases and J 0 bases, leaving 5 bases between the germline ends. The CDR3 has 14 residues. CDR3 DNA sequence: TGTGCCAGCAGTTTACTGGACTCTGGAAACACCATATATTTT. Encoded protein: CASSLLDSGNTIYF.

J is TRBJ2-3 and V is TRBV2; 10 bases are a match to TRBD2. Germline V gene lookup returns CDR1 SNHLY and CDR2 FYNNEI. V gave up 6 bases and J gave up 5 bases; unmatched junction bases: 2. The CDR3 consists of 13 residues. DNA of the CDR3: TGTGCCAGCAGAGCGGGAGGGCAAGATACGCAGTATTTT. It codes for CASRAGGQDTQYF.

The rearrangement links TRBV30 to TRBJ1-2; no clear D. This CDR3 contains 13 residues. Germline V gene data show CDR1 as GTSNPN and CDR2 as SVGIG (reference sequence). Trimming stripped 1 base from V and 2 bases from J, with 8 bases between. CDR3 residues: CAWSGPGNYGYTF. CDR3 nucleotide sequence: TGTGCCTGGAGTGGACCCGGGAACTATGGCTACACCTTC.

J is TRBJ2-7 and V is TRBV27, with D tentatively TRBD2 (5 bases). Germline V lookup: CDR1 MNHEY, CDR2 SMNVEV (reference sequence). The CDR3 has 15 residues. As DNA, the CDR3 is TGTGCGACCATGGGCCCGAGAAGCGGTGCGTACGAGCAGTACTTC. It encodes CATMGPRSGAYEQYF.

The chain combines TRBV28 with TRBJ1-4, with D possibly TRBD1 on 5 matching bases. Germline lookup yields CDR1 MDHEN and CDR2 SYDVKM. With 6 bases removed from V and 6 bases from J, the gap between germline ends came to 11 bases. The length of the CDR3 is 13 residues. CDR3: CASSLRGHEKLFF. CDR3 bases: TGTGCCAGCAGCTTGAGGGGTCATGAAAAACTGTTTTTT.

The J gene is TRBJ2-5, the V gene TRBV29-1; the D gene could be TRBD1 or TRBD2 (5 bases each). The CDR3 loop spans 11 amino acids. CDR1 is SQVTM and CDR2 is ANQGSEA in the germline V gene. Trimming shortened V by 5 bases and J by 7 bases, and 11 bases separated the two germline ends. Written as DNA, the CDR3 is TGCAGCGTTTGGGGGAGCGGGACCCAGTACTTC. Amino acid sequence: CSVWGSGTQYF.

The chain employs TRBV5-6 and TRBJ2-2; TRBD1 agrees at 8 bases. The CDR3 loop spans 16 amino acids. Germline CDR1 is SGHDT and CDR2 is YYEEEE. Trimming removed 3 bases from V and 1 base from J; junction bases left unmatched: 5. In nucleotides, the CDR3 is TGTGCCAGCAGCTCGGACAGGGATTGGAACACCGGGGAGCTGTTTTTT. Its protein is CASSSDRDWNTGELFF.

The chain employs TRBV4-3 and TRBJ2-7; TRBD1 is a possible D gene (5 bases). The V gene lost 1 base and the J gene lost 5 bases, with 15 bases spanning the gap. The CDR3 runs 15 residues. Germline V gene lookup returns CDR1 LGHNA and CDR2 YSLEER. The CDR3 nucleotides are TGCGCCAGCAGCCAAGGAAGGGGTTCCAGGAACGAGCAGTACTTC. It encodes CASSQGRGSRNEQYF.

On this clone: At the DNA level, this CDR3 is encoded by other sequences in the same sample as well. The chain links TRBV11-2 to TRBJ2-7, with D possibly being TRBD2 (6 bases). V was cut by 1 base and J by 2 bases, with 12 bases left in between. The CDR3 covers 15 residues. Germline lookup yields CDR1 SGHAT and CDR2 FQNNGV. CDR3 sequence (DNA): TGTGCCAGCAGCTTAGGGGCGGGGATAGCCTACGAGCAGTACTTC. This codes for CASSLGAGIAYEQYF.

The V gene is TRBV7-2, the J gene TRBJ2-2; D is unresolved. The V gene lost 3 bases and the J gene lost 2 bases, with 16 bases spanning the gap. CDR1 and CDR2 (germline): SGHTA, FQGNSA. This CDR3 is built from 17 residues. CDR3 nucleotide sequence: TGTGCCAGCAGCTTTTGGGGTCTTCGGGTAAACACCGGGGAGCTGTTTTTT. Amino acids: CASSFWGLRVNTGELFF.

The rearrangement links TRBV9 to TRBJ2-1, with 8 bases matching TRBD2. The CDR3 has 15 residues. Germline V gene lookup returns CDR1 SGDLS and CDR2 YYNGEE. Germline trimming cut 1 base from V and 8 bases from J; bases unmatched to any gene: 8. The CDR3 here is CASSVNGRAVDEQFF. CDR3 bases: TGTGCCAGCAGCGTAAACGGGAGGGCCGTTGATGAGCAGTTCTTC.

This clone was counted once. The J gene is TRBJ2-1, the V gene TRBV15, with 9 bases that match TRBD1. The CDR3 has 13 amino acids. V gave up 5 bases and J gave up 10 bases; unmatched junction bases: 6. Per the germline V gene, CDR1 is LNHNV and CDR2 is YYDKDF (reference sequence). CDR3 DNA: TGTGCCACCAGCGGGACAGGGCTACGGGAGCAGTTCTTC. It yields the protein CATSGTGLREQFF.